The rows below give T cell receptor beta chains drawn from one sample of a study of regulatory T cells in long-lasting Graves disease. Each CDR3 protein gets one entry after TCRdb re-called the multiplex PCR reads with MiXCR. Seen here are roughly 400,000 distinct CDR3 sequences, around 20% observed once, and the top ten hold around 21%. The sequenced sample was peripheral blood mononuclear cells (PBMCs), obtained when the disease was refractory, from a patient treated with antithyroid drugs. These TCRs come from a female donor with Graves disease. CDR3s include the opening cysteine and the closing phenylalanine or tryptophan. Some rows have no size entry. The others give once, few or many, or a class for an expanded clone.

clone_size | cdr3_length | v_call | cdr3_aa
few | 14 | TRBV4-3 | CASSQATANYGYTF
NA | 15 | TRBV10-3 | CAISDPRGSNSPLHF
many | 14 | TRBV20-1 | CSARDVAGINEQYF
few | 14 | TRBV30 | CAWSHNSGGQPQHF
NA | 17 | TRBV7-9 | CASSLGDPLWGSYEQYF
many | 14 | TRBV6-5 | CASSWGQGSQPQHF
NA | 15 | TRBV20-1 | CSAGNYLTITDTQYF
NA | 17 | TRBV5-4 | CASSTGGGGYSTDTQYF
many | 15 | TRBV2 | CASSEASATNEKLFF
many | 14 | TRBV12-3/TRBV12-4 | CASSLAFGANVLTF
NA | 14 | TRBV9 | CASSVGATAGEQYF
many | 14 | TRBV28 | CASSLTPCCIEAFF
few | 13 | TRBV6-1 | CASSPRRRETQYF
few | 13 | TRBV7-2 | CARRASRGDTQYF
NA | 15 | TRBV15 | CATSSVPATGRELFF
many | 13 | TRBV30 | CAWSATGGRGYTF
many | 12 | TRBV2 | CASSRTGNTIYF
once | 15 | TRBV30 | CAWSVGAGGTGELFF
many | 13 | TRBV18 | CASSPDRYTEAFF
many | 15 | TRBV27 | CASRPGQISNQPQHF
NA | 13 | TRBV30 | CAWSVQSSYEQYF
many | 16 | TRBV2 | CASSVRASSGANVLTF
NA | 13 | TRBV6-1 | CASRPDRANEQFF
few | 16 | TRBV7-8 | CASSLGAAGRNTEAFF